This entry lists 11 T cell receptor beta chains sequenced from one sample in a study of T cell responses to AZD1222 COVID-19 vaccine. Measured with immunoSEQ multiplex PCR; TCRdb has only the in-frame clones, and not every one. Of under 35,000 clones in the sample, 90% to 95% were seen once. Source: peripheral blood, taken on day 0 of AZD1222 vaccination. The receptors derive from an adult in good health.

V gene TRBV30 combines with J gene TRBJ1-1, with 9 bases aligning to TRBD1. CDR1 and CDR2 (germline): GTSNPN, SVGIG (reference sequence). The CDR3 sequence is 18 residues long. CDR3 sequence: CALGTGWPPPDANTEAFF. The CDR3 region has the DNA TGTGCGTTAGGGACAGGGTGGCCCCCACCCGACGCAAACACTGAAGCTTTCTTT.

The chain carries TRBV4-3 and TRBJ2-7; D possibly matches TRBD1 or TRBD2 (5 bases each). CDR1 is LGHNA and CDR2 is YSLEER in the germline V gene. CDR3 length: 15 residues. Trimming took off 4 bases at V and 2 bases at J, with 15 bases between the two ends. Here the CDR3 reads CASSPLVGDTYEQYF. The CDR3 DNA follows: TGCGCCAGCAGCCCCCTCGTGGGGGATACCTACGAGCAGTACTTC.

This sequence joins TRBV5-1 and TRBJ2-3; the D gene is possibly TRBD2 (5 bases). CDR1 is SGHRS and CDR2 is YFSETQ in the germline V gene. The CDR3 loop spans 14 amino acids. Trimming took off 5 bases at V and 2 bases at J, with 12 bases between the two ends. The CDR3 coding sequence is TGCGCCAGCAGATCTGAGCGGATCACAGATACGCAGTATTTT. This encodes CASRSERITDTQYF.

The chain links TRBV3-1 (or the pseudogene TRBV3-2) to TRBJ2-1; 9 bases line up with TRBD1. This CDR3 spans 16 amino acids. J lost 8 bases, V lost 3 bases, and 11 bases had no gene match. Germline V lookup: CDR1 LGHDT, CDR2 YNNKEL (reference sequence). This chain's CDR3 is CASSQGPGQGEDEQFF. The CDR3 DNA follows: TGTGCCAGCAGCCAGGGGCCGGGACAGGGTGAGGATGAGCAGTTCTTC.

The chain combines TRBV6-5 with TRBJ1-6; D might be TRBD1 (6 bases). The V end was cut by 5 bases, the J end by 8 bases, with 13 bases between. The CDR3 has 14 residues. CDR1 is MNHEY, CDR2 SVGAGI, per germline. The CDR3 sequence is CASSIGQRDSPLHF. The CDR3 DNA follows: TGTGCCAGCAGTATCGGACAGAGGGATTCACCCCTCCACTTT.

V gene TRBV4-1 combines with J gene TRBJ2-2, with TRBD1 identical over 9 bases. From germline, CDR1 is MGHRA and CDR2 YSYEKL. CDR3 length equals 18 residues. V shed 0 bases and J 5 bases; nucleotides not matched to a gene: 10. The DNA for the CDR3 is TGCGCCAGCAGCCAAGATCGGGGGACAGGGCAAAATACCGGGGAGCTGTTTTTT. Its protein is CASSQDRGTGQNTGELFF.

The chain carries TRBV5-1 and TRBJ1-1; maybe TRBD1 (5 bases). Germline loops: CDR1 SGHRS, CDR2 YFSETQ. With 3 bases removed from V and 2 bases from J, the gap between germline ends came to 17 bases. The CDR3 loop spans 16 amino acids. Here the CDR3 reads CASSSTGTVPNTEAFF. CDR3 bases: TGCGCCAGCAGCTCTACTGGGACGGTGCCAAACACTGAAGCTTTCTTT.

V and J are TRBV5-1 and TRBJ1-2; 12 bases match TRBD1. The CDR3 runs 15 residues. Germline assignment: CDR1 SGHRS and CDR2 YFSETQ. Unmatched junction bases numbered 6, after V lost 3 bases and J lost 6 bases. The CDR3 nucleotides read TGCGCCAGCAGCTCAACCGGGACAGGGGGCGATGGCTACACCTTC. This translates into CASSSTGTGGDGYTF.

This chain links TRBV5-1 with TRBJ1-6, with D unresolved. The V end was cut by 2 bases, the J end by 7 bases, with 13 bases between. The CDR3 sequence is 15 residues long. The V gene's germline CDR1 is SGHRS and CDR2 YFSETQ. This chain's CDR3 is CASSFGIPRNSPLHF. CDR3 sequence (DNA): TGCGCCAGCAGCTTCGGGATCCCGAGGAATTCACCCCTCCACTTT.

The chain couples TRBV28 to TRBJ1-3; D gene uncertain. This CDR3 region has 14 residues. Trimming took off 8 bases at V and 0 bases at J, with 11 bases between the two ends. Germline CDR1 is MDHEN and CDR2 is SYDVKM. The CDR3, as DNA: TGTGCCAGCGTTGAGGCTAGCTCTGGAAACACCATATATTTT. As protein: CASVEASSGNTIYF.

The chain employs TRBV5-6 and TRBJ1-1; possible D gene TRBD1, 6 bases. The V gene's germline CDR1 is SGHDT and CDR2 YYEEEE. The CDR3 totals 13 residues. Trimming removed 4 bases from V and 6 bases from J, with 13 bases in between. CDR3 loop: CASSRAGTPEAFF. The DNA of the CDR3 is TGTGCCAGCAGCCGCGCCGGGACACCTGAAGCTTTCTTT.